Below are 20 T cell receptor beta chains sequenced from a single sample in a study of T cells after yellow fever vaccination. One entry per CDR3 protein, called by TCRdb with MiXCR from the 5' RACE reads. The sample holds 250,000 to 400,000 distinct CDR3 sequences, 3.5% to 4.5% seen once. The source material was PBMCs, sampled 15 days after the yellow fever booster vaccination. These receptors were collected from a man aged 18 to 29 who received the YFV17D yellow fever vaccine.

This clonotype was counted a few times. The rearrangement uses TRBV20-1 and TRBJ1-2; D unclear. V was trimmed by 0 bases and J by 4 bases, leaving 12 bases between them. Germline V CDR1 and CDR2: DFQATT, SNEGSKA (reference sequence). The CDR3 spans 14 residues. The CDR3 spells CSARDPRSGYGYTF. DNA of the CDR3: TGCAGTGCTAGAGATCCCAGGTCGGGCTATGGCTACACCTTC.

V usage is TRBV7-2 and J usage is TRBJ2-3; 10 bases fit TRBD1. Trimming cost V 2 bases and J 4 bases; bases outside gene matches: 9. Germline values: CDR1 SGHTA, CDR2 FQGNSA. This CDR3 has 17 amino acids. CDR3 bases: TGTGCCAGCAGCTTAAAGGGACAGGGGAACGTCGCAGATACGCAGTATTTT. Its translation: CASSLKGQGNVADTQYF.

This clonotype was found many times. This chain connects TRBV12-3 or TRBV12-4 to TRBJ1-5; a weak D match, TRBD1 (6 bases). The CDR3 length is 14 residues. Trimming removed 5 bases from V and 7 bases from J, with 15 bases in between. CDR3 sequence (DNA): TGTGCCAGCAGTCCACAGGGTAGGGACCAGCCCCAGCATTTT. Protein product: CASSPQGRDQPQHF.

This clonotype was detected only a few times. The chain couples TRBV4-2 to TRBJ2-1; D remains ambiguous. Germline V gene lookup returns CDR1 LGHNA and CDR2 YNFKEQ. The V end lost 0 bases, the J end lost 7 bases, and 7 bases lay between the germline ends. The CDR3 sequence is 13 residues long. The CDR3 DNA reads TGTGCCAGCAGCCAAGAGCCCCAAAATGAGCAGTTCTTC. Translation: CASSQEPQNEQFF.

There are many counts of this clonotype. V usage is TRBV6-1 and J usage is TRBJ2-3, with D unclear. The CDR3 runs 13 residues. The V and J ends lost 7 bases and 2 bases respectively, with 10 bases between them. Looked up from germline, CDR1 is MNHNS and CDR2 is SASEGT. CDR3 sequence (DNA): TGTGCCAGCACCGAACGGTCCACAGATACGCAGTATTTT. Amino acid sequence: CASTERSTDTQYF.

This clonotype was recorded many times. The chain employs TRBV12-3 or TRBV12-4 and TRBJ2-5, with a weak D call TRBD2 (6 bases). V lost 2 bases to trimming and J lost 4 bases, with 11 bases between them. The CDR3 contains 14 residues. CDR3 bases: TGTGCCAGCAGTTTATATCCCGGGGGAGAGACCCAGTACTTC. Translating gives CASSLYPGGETQYF.

This clonotype turned up a few times. V and J are TRBV7-9 and TRBJ2-1; D not resolved. The V gene's germline CDR1 is SEHNR and CDR2 FQNEAQ (reference sequence). The CDR3 is made up of 13 amino acids. Trimming took off 3 bases at V and 3 bases at J, with 6 bases between the two ends. The CDR3 spells CASSLGNYNEQFF. The CDR3, as DNA: TGTGCCAGCAGCTTGGGCAACTACAATGAGCAGTTCTTC.

This chain's CDR3 is CASSSSVGQGYNEQFF. CDR3 nucleotide sequence: TGCGCCAGCAGCTCATCCGTGGGACAGGGCTACAATGAGCAGTTCTTC. This chain links TRBV5-1 with TRBJ2-1; 9 nucleotides agree with TRBD1. CDR1 is SGHRS and CDR2 is YFSETQ in the germline V gene. The ends lost 3 bases at V and 3 bases at J; junction bases unmatched: 7. The CDR3 is 16 amino acids. Full variable domain (outside the CDR3, taken from reference TRBV5-1 and TRBJ2-1): KAGVTQTPRYLIKTRGQQVTLSCSPISGHRSVSWYQQTPGQGLQFLFEYFSETQRNKGNFPGRFSGRQFSNSRSEMNVSTLELGDSALYLCASSSSVGQGYNEQFFGPGTRLTVL.

This clonotype was recorded at least ten times. J is TRBJ1-2 and V is TRBV7-2, with D tentatively TRBD1 (5 bases). The V and J ends lost 1 base and 5 bases respectively, with 14 bases between them. The V gene's germline CDR1 is SGHTA and CDR2 FQGNSA. This CDR3 is 15 amino acids long. CDR3 in DNA: TGTGCCAGCAGCTTAGGCCCCAGGGACCCATATGGCTACACCTTC. Translation: CASSLGPRDPYGYTF. The full variable domain, completed using reference TRBV7-2 and TRBJ1-2, is GAGVSQSPSNKVTEKGKDVELRCDPISGHTALYWYRQSLGQGLEFLIYFQGNSAPDKSGLPSDRFSAERTGGSVSTLTIQRTQQEDSAVYLCASSLGPRDPYGYTFGSGTRLTVV.

In its sample, this clonotype was seen many times. This chain links TRBV7-2 with TRBJ1-5; unclear D gene. This CDR3 comprises 14 residues. V gave up 3 bases and J gave up 2 bases, with 8 bases separating them. Germline V gene lookup returns CDR1 SGHTA and CDR2 FQGNSA. CDR3 in DNA: TGTGCCAGCAGCTTCTCAGATCGCAATCAGCCCCAGCATTTT. This sequence encodes CASSFSDRNQPQHF.

This clonotype was seen at least ten times. V usage is TRBV20-1 and J usage is TRBJ1-5; possibly TRBD1 for D (5 bases). Germline CDR1 and CDR2: DFQATT and SNEGSKA (reference sequence). V gave up 3 bases and J gave up 6 bases, with 12 bases separating them. CDR3 size: 13 residues. CDR3 protein: CSASRGSGQPQHF. For the CDR3, the DNA is TGCAGTGCTAGTCGGGGGTCCGGTCAGCCCCAGCATTTT.

The chain recombines TRBV6-5 with TRBJ2-5, with no clear D. Germline-derived CDR1 and CDR2 are MNHEY and SVGAGI. V dropped 7 bases and J dropped 5 bases, with 8 bases sitting between them. The CDR3 sequence is 11 residues long. The CDR3 nucleotides read TGTGCCAGCAACATTGGGGAGACCCAGTACTTC. It codes for CASNIGETQYF.

The chain carries TRBV5-1 and TRBJ2-5; D not resolved. The CDR3 consists of 14 residues. The germline V gene has CDR1 SGHRS and CDR2 YFSETQ. V lost 1 base and J lost 1, with 8 bases in between. DNA of the CDR3: TGCGCCAGCAGCTTGAGGCAGGCCCAAGAGACCCAGTACTTC. Its translation is CASSLRQAQETQYF.

This clonotype appeared many times. The chain uses TRBV7-9 and TRBJ2-7, with D tentatively TRBD1 or TRBD2 (5 bases each). Trimming left V 5 bases short and J 0 bases short, with 11 bases between. This CDR3 comprises 14 residues. Germline values: CDR1 SEHNR, CDR2 FQNEAQ (reference sequence). CDR3 coding DNA: TGTGCCAGCAGCCTCGGGGCAAGCTCCTACGAGCAGTACTTC. Encoded protein: CASSLGASSYEQYF.

This clonotype was detected only a few times. The rearrangement links TRBV12-3 or TRBV12-4 to TRBJ1-1; tentative D call: TRBD1 (6 bases). The V gene lost 6 bases and the J gene lost 6 bases, with 17 bases spanning the gap. The CDR3 covers 14 residues. The CDR3 is CASRLSGAGAEAFF. The CDR3 nucleotides read TGTGCCAGCAGGTTGTCGGGGGCAGGCGCTGAAGCTTTCTTT.

This clonotype was detected ten times or more. V usage is TRBV20-1 and J usage is TRBJ2-7; 9 bases agree with TRBD1. This CDR3 is built from 15 residues. Germline CDR1 DFQATT, CDR2 SNEGSKA (reference sequence). With V trimmed by 4 bases and J by 0 bases, 7 bases remained unmatched. In nucleotides, the CDR3 is TGCAGTGCTATAACCGGGACAGGGAGCTCCTACGAGCAGTACTTC. Encoded protein: CSAITGTGSSYEQYF.

This clonotype has a count of ten or more. One junction end does not reproduce the germline sequence, and a read error may be involved. The chain combines TRBV7-3 with TRBJ2-3; D is perhaps TRBD2 (5 bases). This CDR3 is 15 amino acids long. Germline CDR1 SGHTA, CDR2 FQGTGA. CDR3 DNA sequence: TGTGCCAGCACCTTAATCGGAGGACCCACAGATACGCAGTATTTT. Translating it yields CASTLIGGPTDTQYF.

This clonotype appeared many times. The J gene is TRBJ2-7, the V gene TRBV20-1, with no clear D. CDR1 is DFQATT, CDR2 SNEGSKA, per germline (reference sequence). The ends were cut back, 6 bases at V and 4 bases at J, with 19 bases in the middle. The CDR3 runs 14 residues. The CDR3, as DNA: TGCAGTGCGCCCCACCCCGGGTCTGTATACGAGCAGTACTTC. Its translation: CSAPHPGSVYEQYF.

This clonotype came up many times. The chain joins TRBV5-1 to TRBJ2-7; perhaps TRBD2 as D (5 bases). Germline values: CDR1 SGHRS, CDR2 YFSETQ. The CDR3 covers 14 residues. Deletions cut 3 bases from V and 2 bases from J, with 12 bases between. CDR3 nucleotides: TGCGCCAGCAGCTGGCAGGACGGGGCCTACGAGCAGTACGTC. Translation: CASSWQDGAYEQYV.

This clonotype was seen a few times. This chain links TRBV5-1 with TRBJ2-7; D is perhaps TRBD2 (5 bases). Germline V gene data show CDR1 as SGHRS and CDR2 as YFSETQ. The CDR3 is 14 residues long. V was clipped by 4 bases and J by 3 bases, with 14 bases between them. The CDR3 loop reads CASSRSLGVYEQYV. The CDR3 DNA is TGCGCCAGCAGCCGATCTCTCGGGGTCTACGAGCAGTACGTC.